The clone carrying this T cell receptor (beta chain) was seen only once. This record belongs to a study of technical replicates of blood from a handful of donors. The CDR3 runs to 15 residues. J gave up 1 base and V 3 bases, and 4 bases lay outside the gene matches. Germline V gene lookup returns CDR1 SSHAT and CDR2 FNYEAQ (reference sequence). Only in-frame clones appear in the TCRdb table, and some are missing; sequencing was by immunoSEQ multiplex PCR. Of under 85,000 clones in the sample, approximately 84% were seen once. V gene TRBV7-7 combines with J gene TRBJ2-3; 7 positions match TRBD2. This clonotype originated in a human donor in good health. Some clones in this sample may be carry-over from other donors' samples. Material: PBMCs. Here the CDR3 DNA reads TGTGCCAGCAGCTTCACTAGCGATCGCACAGATACGCAGTATTTT. Amino acids: CASSFTSDRTDTQYF.